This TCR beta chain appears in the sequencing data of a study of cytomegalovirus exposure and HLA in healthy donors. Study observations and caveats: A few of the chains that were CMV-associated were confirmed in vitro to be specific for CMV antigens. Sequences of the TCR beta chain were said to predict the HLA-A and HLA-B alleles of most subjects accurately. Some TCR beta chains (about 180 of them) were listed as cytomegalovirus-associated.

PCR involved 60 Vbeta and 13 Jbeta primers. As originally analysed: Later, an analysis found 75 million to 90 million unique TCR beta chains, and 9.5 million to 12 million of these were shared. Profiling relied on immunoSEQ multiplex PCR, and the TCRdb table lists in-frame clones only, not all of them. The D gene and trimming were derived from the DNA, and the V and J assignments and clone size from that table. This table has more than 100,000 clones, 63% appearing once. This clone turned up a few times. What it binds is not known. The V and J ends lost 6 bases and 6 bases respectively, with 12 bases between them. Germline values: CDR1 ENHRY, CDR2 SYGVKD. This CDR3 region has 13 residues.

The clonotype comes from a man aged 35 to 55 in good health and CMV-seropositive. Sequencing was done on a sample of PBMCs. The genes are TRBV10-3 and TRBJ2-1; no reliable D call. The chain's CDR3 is CAIRVQSVNEQFF. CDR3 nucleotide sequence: TGTGCCATCAGAGTGCAGTCTGTCAATGAGCAGTTCTTC.